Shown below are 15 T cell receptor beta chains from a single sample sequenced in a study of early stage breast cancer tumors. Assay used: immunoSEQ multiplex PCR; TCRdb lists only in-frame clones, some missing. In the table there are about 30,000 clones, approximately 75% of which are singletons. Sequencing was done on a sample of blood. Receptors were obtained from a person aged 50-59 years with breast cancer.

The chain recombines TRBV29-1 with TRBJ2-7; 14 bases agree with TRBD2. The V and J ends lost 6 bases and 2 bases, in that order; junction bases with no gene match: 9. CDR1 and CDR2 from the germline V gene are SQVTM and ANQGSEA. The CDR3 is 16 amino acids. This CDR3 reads CSVDSGLAGDAYEQYF. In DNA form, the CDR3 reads TGCAGCGTGGACTCGGGACTAGCGGGAGATGCCTACGAGCAGTACTTC.

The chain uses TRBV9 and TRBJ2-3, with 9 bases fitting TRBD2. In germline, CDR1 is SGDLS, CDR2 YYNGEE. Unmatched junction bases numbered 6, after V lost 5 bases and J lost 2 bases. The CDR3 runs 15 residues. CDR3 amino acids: CASRRGGRVTDTQYF. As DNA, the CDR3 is TGTGCCAGCAGGAGGGGCGGGAGGGTCACAGATACGCAGTATTTT.

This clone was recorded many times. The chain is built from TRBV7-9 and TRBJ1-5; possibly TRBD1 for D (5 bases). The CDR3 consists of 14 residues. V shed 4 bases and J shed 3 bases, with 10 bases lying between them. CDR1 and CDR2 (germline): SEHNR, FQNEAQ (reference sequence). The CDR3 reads CASSWGAFNQPQHF. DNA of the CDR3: TGTGCCAGCAGCTGGGGCGCGTTCAATCAGCCCCAGCATTTT.

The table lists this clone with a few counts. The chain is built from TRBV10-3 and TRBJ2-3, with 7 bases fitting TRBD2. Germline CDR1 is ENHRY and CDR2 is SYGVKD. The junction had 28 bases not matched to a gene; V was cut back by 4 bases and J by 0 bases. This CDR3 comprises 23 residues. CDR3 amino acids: CAISGERRGGGSPSASSTDTQYF. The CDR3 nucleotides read TGTGCCATCAGTGGGGAACGGAGAGGCGGCGGGAGTCCCTCTGCTTCTAGCACAGATACGCAGTATTTT.

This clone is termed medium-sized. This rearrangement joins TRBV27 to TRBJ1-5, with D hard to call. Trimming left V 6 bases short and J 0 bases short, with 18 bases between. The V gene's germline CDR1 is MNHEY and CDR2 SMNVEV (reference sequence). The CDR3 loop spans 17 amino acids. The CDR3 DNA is TGTGCCAGCAGCCAATATGTCACAGAGGATAGCAATCAGCCCCAGCATTTT. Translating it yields CASSQYVTEDSNQPQHF.

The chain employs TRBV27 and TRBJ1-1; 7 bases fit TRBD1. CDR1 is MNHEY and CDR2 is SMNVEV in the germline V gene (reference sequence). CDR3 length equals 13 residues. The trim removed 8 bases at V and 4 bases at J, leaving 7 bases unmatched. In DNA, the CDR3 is TGTGCCAGCCGCCCACCAGGGGGCACTGAAGCTTTCTTT. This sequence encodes CASRPPGGTEAFF.

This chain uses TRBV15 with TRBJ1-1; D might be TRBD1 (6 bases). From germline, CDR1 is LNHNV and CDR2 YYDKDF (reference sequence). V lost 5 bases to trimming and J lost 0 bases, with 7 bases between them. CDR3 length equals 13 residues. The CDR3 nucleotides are TGTGCCACCAGCGACAGGCTGAACACTGAAGCTTTCTTT. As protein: CATSDRLNTEAFF. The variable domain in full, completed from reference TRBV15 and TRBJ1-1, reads DAMVIQNPRYQVTQFGKPVTLSCSQTLNHNVMYWYQQKSSQAPKLLFHYYDKDFNNEADTPDNFQSRRPNTSFCFLDIRSPGLGDTAMYLCATSDRLNTEAFFGQGTRLTVV.

The CDR3 reads CASSQGTSGPNEQFF. Here the CDR3 DNA reads TGTGCCAGCAGCCAAGGGACTAGCGGCCCGAATGAGCAGTTCTTC. The chain combines TRBV7-6 with TRBJ2-1; TRBD2 agrees at 11 bases. This CDR3 has 15 residues. V gave up 5 bases and J gave up 7 bases; unmatched junction bases: 7. Looked up from germline, CDR1 is SGHVS and CDR2 is FNYEAQ.

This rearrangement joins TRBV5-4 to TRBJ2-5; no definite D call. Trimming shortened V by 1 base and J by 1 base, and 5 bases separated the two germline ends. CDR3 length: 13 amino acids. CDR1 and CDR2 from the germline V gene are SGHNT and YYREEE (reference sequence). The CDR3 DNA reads TGTGCCAGCAGCTTGCCCAGCCAAGAGACCCAGTACTTC. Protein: CASSLPSQETQYF.

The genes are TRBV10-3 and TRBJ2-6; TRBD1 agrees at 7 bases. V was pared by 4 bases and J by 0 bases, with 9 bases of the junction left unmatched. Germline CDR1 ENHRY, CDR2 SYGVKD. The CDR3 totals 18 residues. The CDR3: CAISVGQGVSSGANVLTF. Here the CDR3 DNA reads TGTGCCATCAGTGTGGGGCAGGGGGTAAGCTCTGGGGCCAACGTCCTGACTTTC.

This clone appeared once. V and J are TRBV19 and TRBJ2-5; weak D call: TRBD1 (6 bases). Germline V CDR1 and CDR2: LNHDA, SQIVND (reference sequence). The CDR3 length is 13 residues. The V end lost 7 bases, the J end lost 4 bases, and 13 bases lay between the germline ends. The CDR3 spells CASTSQGTETQYF. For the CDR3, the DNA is TGTGCCAGTACCTCTCAGGGGACAGAGACCCAGTACTTC.

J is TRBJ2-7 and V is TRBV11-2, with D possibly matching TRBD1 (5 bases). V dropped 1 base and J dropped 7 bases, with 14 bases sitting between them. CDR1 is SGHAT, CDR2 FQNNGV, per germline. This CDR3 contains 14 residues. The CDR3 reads CASSLAQGLWEQYF. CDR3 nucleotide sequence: TGTGCCAGCAGCTTAGCCCAGGGATTGTGGGAGCAGTACTTC.

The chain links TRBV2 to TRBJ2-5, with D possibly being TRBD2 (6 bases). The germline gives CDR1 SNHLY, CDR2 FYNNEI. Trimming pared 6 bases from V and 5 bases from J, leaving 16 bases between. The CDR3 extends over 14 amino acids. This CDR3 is CASRARGSLETQYF. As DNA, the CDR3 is TGTGCCAGCAGAGCCCGGGGGTCCTTGGAGACCCAGTACTTC.

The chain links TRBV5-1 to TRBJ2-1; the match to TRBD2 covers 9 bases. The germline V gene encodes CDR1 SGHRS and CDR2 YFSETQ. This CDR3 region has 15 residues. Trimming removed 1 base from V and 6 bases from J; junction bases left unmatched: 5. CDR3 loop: CASSLLGLALNEQFF. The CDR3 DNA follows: TGCGCCAGCAGCTTGTTGGGACTAGCTCTCAATGAGCAGTTCTTC.

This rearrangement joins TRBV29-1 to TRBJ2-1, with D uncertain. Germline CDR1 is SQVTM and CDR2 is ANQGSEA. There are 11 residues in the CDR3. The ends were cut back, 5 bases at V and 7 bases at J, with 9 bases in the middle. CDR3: CSVSRDNEQFF. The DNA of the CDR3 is TGCAGCGTTTCTAGGGATAATGAGCAGTTCTTC.